Following are 13 T cell receptor beta chains from one sample sequenced in a study of cytomegalovirus exposure and HLA in healthy donors. Repertoires were generated with immunoSEQ multiplex PCR, while TCRdb's copy carries only in-frame clones and drops some. The table shows about 330,000 clones, with 75% to 90% occurring only once. The specimen sequenced was PBMCs. All receptors come from a woman in her twenties or thirties in good health and CMV-seropositive.

The chain uses TRBV14 and TRBJ2-7; 10 nucleotides line up with TRBD1. Germline V lookup: CDR1 SGHDN, CDR2 FVKESK. The CDR3 covers 13 residues. V trimming: 4 bases; J trimming: 12 bases; junction bases outside the gene matches: 9. CDR3 protein: CASSPTQTGGLYF. Written as DNA, the CDR3 is TGTGCCAGCAGCCCTACCCAGACAGGGGGCCTGTACTTC.

V and J are TRBV30 and TRBJ2-6, with 9 bases lining up with TRBD2. Germline-derived CDR1 and CDR2 are GTSNPN and SVGIG (reference sequence). The CDR3 is 19 amino acids. Germline trimming cut 5 bases from V and 1 base from J; bases unmatched to any gene: 15. The CDR3 bases are TGTGCCTGGGTCGCGGCTGGTAGCGGGAGCGAATCTGGGGCCAACGTCCTGACTTTC. This sequence encodes CAWVAAGSGSESGANVLTF.

Regarding this clone: The same CDR3 also results from other DNA sequences found in this sample. The chain recombines TRBV27 with TRBJ1-2; 7 positions agree with TRBD1. V lost 5 bases and J lost 2; bases outside the gene matches: 2. This CDR3 is 13 amino acids long. Germline CDR1 is MNHEY and CDR2 is SMNVEV (reference sequence). The CDR3 bases are TGTGCCAGCAGTCCGGACAGGAACTATGGCTACACCTTC. Translated, it gives CASSPDRNYGYTF.

The chain recombines TRBV28 with TRBJ1-5; D might be TRBD1 (6 bases). Trimming removed 7 bases at V and 7 bases at J, with 20 bases between. This CDR3 contains 15 residues. Per germline, CDR1 MDHEN and CDR2 SYDVKM. CDR3 protein: CASTIRDIGRQPQHF. The CDR3 DNA is TGTGCCAGCACCATCCGGGACATCGGTCGGCAGCCCCAGCATTTT.

The chain employs TRBV6-5 and TRBJ2-7, with 9 bases identical to TRBD2. Germline V gene sequence: CDR1 MNHEY, CDR2 SVGAGI. This CDR3 contains 16 residues. The ends lost 0 bases at V and 2 bases at J; junction bases unmatched: 5. This CDR3 reads CASSYSSGSGTYEQYF. CDR3 sequence (DNA): TGTGCCAGCAGTTACTCTAGCGGGAGCGGTACCTACGAGCAGTACTTC.

This chain links TRBV9 with TRBJ1-1; D gene uncertain. There are 12 residues in the CDR3. Germline loops: CDR1 SGDLS, CDR2 YYNGEE. V dropped 4 bases and J dropped 6 bases, with 10 bases sitting between them. The chain's CDR3 is CASSNREPEAFF. The CDR3 DNA reads as TGTGCCAGCAGCAACCGGGAGCCTGAAGCTTTCTTT.

CDR3 region: CASSYGPGFNQPQHF. CDR3 coding DNA: TGTGCCAGCAGTTACGGGCCGGGATTCAATCAGCCCCAGCATTTT. The rearrangement joins TRBV6-6 to TRBJ1-5; D unclear. V shed 2 bases and J shed 3 bases, with 11 bases lying between them. Germline values: CDR1 MNHNY, CDR2 SVGAGI (reference sequence). The CDR3 has 15 residues.

The V gene is TRBV5-6, the J gene TRBJ2-5; 11 bases fit TRBD2. The ends lost 1 base at V and 3 bases at J; junction bases unmatched: 2. Germline CDR1 is SGHDT and CDR2 is YYEEEE. The CDR3 spans 15 residues. The CDR3 protein is CASSLMTSGEETQYF. For the CDR3, the DNA is TGTGCCAGCAGCTTGATGACTAGCGGGGAAGAGACCCAGTACTTC.

The chain recombines TRBV27 with TRBJ2-2; TRBD1 matches at 10 bases. Germline V gives CDR1 MNHEY, CDR2 SMNVEV (reference sequence). With V trimmed by 5 bases and J by 7 bases, 7 bases remained unmatched. This CDR3 has 15 amino acids. Here the CDR3 reads CASSTRDRGGGELFF. The CDR3 DNA follows: TGTGCCAGCAGTACCCGGGACAGGGGTGGCGGGGAGCTGTTTTTT.

This sequence joins TRBV27 and TRBJ2-2; 10 nucleotides line up with TRBD2. This CDR3 comprises 17 residues. V was pared by 7 bases and J by 1 base, with 9 bases of the junction left unmatched. CDR1 and CDR2 (germline): MNHEY, SMNVEV (reference sequence). The CDR3 region has the DNA TGTGCCAGCACCCCATTAGCGGGAGGTTTGAACACCGGGGAGCTGTTTTTT. Its protein product is CASTPLAGGLNTGELFF.

The chain employs TRBV5-6 and TRBJ1-4; D may be TRBD1 (6 bases). The CDR3 extends over 19 amino acids. CDR1 is SGHDT, CDR2 YYEEEE, per germline. The V end was cut by 4 bases, the J end by 3 bases, with 25 bases between. CDR3 in amino acids: CASSGVRGRDQRANEKLFF. The CDR3 bases are TGTGCCAGCAGCGGTGTCAGGGGCCGGGACCAGCGAGCTAATGAAAAACTGTTTTTT.

V is TRBV9 and J is TRBJ2-7; 7 bases are shared with TRBD2. CDR3 length: 15 amino acids. Trimming at V came to 0 bases and at J to 3 bases, leaving 6 bases not matched to a gene. The germline gives CDR1 SGDLS, CDR2 YYNGEE. In DNA, the CDR3 is TGTGCCAGCAGCGTAGATGGGGGGGACTACTACGAGCAGTACTTC. The encoded protein is CASSVDGGDYYEQYF.

The V and J genes are TRBV10-1 and TRBJ2-1; D might be TRBD2 (6 bases). The CDR3 length is 15 residues. Trimming left V 3 bases short and J 6 bases short, with 15 bases between. The V gene's germline CDR1 is WNHNN and CDR2 SYGVQD (reference sequence). CDR3 loop: CASSDDGGNFNEQFF. The DNA of the CDR3 is TGCGCCAGCAGTGATGACGGCGGGAACTTCAATGAGCAGTTCTTC.